The 20 T cell receptor beta chains given below trace back to one sample, sequenced in a study of T-cell memory formation after mild COVID-19. One entry per CDR3 protein results from TCRdb running MiXCR on the 5' RACE reads. Of approximately 480,000 distinct CDR3 sequences in the sample, about 18% were seen once. Sequenced sample: PBMCs or a T cell subset sorted from them (not recorded which). The receptors stem from an adult woman who had mild COVID-19 (a few samples of this study predate the infection). Cell type and time point are not known.

Many counts were recorded for this clonotype. J is TRBJ2-3 and V is TRBV12-3 or TRBV12-4, with TRBD2 identical over 10 bases. V gave up 3 bases and J gave up 1 base; unmatched junction bases: 1. The CDR3 covers 15 residues. The CDR3 spells CASSFGLAGTDTQYF. The DNA for the CDR3 is TGTGCCAGCAGTTTTGGACTAGCGGGCACAGATACGCAGTATTTT.

The table lists this clonotype with a few counts. The V call is TRBV20-1, the J call TRBJ2-4; possibly TRBD2 for D (5 bases). The CDR3 is 14 amino acids. CDR1 is DFQATT, CDR2 SNEGSKA, per germline (reference sequence). Between the trimmed V and J ends, which lost 0 bases and 8 bases, there was a span of 14 bases. CDR3 residues: CSARDSLEEYIQYF. The CDR3 region has the DNA TGCAGTGCTAGAGACTCACTAGAAGAGTACATTCAGTACTTC.

The sample holds a few counts of this clonotype. The chain has TRBV20-1 and TRBJ1-2; no definite D call. This CDR3 has 11 residues. V lost 5 bases and J 5 bases, leaving 9 bases between the germline ends. In germline, CDR1 is DFQATT, CDR2 SNEGSKA (reference sequence). This chain's CDR3 is CSAEGWYGYTF. CDR3 DNA: TGCAGTGCTGAAGGGTGGTATGGCTACACCTTC.

In this sample, this clonotype turned up a few times. The chain carries TRBV11-2 and TRBJ2-5; D is possibly TRBD1 (6 bases). Germline V CDR1 and CDR2: SGHAT, FQNNGV. The ends were cut back, 3 bases at V and 5 bases at J, with 16 bases in the middle. CDR3 length: 15 residues. The CDR3 reads CASSFSMGASETQYF. Here the CDR3 DNA reads TGTGCCAGCAGCTTTAGTATGGGGGCTTCGGAGACCCAGTACTTC.

A word on this clonotype: Its ends do not fully match the called genes, so a read error is possible. The V call is TRBV7-2, the J call TRBJ2-5; possible D gene TRBD1, 5 bases. The CDR3 sequence is 14 residues long. The germline CDR1 and CDR2 sequences are SGHTA and FQGNSA. This CDR3 reads CASRLDRAQETQYF. Here the CDR3 DNA reads TGTGCCAGCAGGTTAGACAGAGCACAAGAGACCCAGTACTTC.

This clonotype showed up just a few times. The chain recombines TRBV3-1 with TRBJ2-1; no firm D call. The V end was cut by 2 bases, the J end by 0 bases, with 11 bases between. CDR3 length: 16 residues. Germline-derived CDR1 and CDR2 are LGHDT and YNNKEL (reference sequence). CDR3 amino acids: CASSQINYRSYNEQFF. CDR3 DNA sequence: TGTGCCAGCAGCCAAATTAATTACCGCTCCTACAATGAGCAGTTCTTC.

This clonotype was counted between two and nine times. At one end, the junction sequence differs from germline, possibly due to a read error. V is TRBV2 and J is TRBJ2-5, with TRBD2 matching over 10 bases. Germline V lookup: CDR1 SNHLY, CDR2 FYNNEI. The CDR3 contains 13 residues. The CDR3 protein is CASSSSGGPARNF. In DNA form, the CDR3 reads TGTGCCAGCAGTTCTAGCGGGGGCCCGGCGCGGAACTTC.

V gene TRBV27 combines with J gene TRBJ2-3; TRBD1 matches 10 bases. This CDR3 is 17 amino acids long. CDR1 is MNHEY and CDR2 is SMNVEV in the germline V gene (reference sequence). The J segment lost 4 bases and the V segment lost 3 bases, leaving 10 bases of the junction unmatched. The CDR3 loop reads CASSLGWGQGSPDTQYF. CDR3 sequence (DNA): TGTGCCAGCAGTTTGGGGTGGGGACAGGGGTCTCCAGATACGCAGTATTTT.

This clonotype was found a few times. The genes are TRBV5-1 and TRBJ2-3; no firm D call. V was cut by 3 bases and J by 4 bases, with 12 bases left in between. The CDR3 covers 14 residues. Germline V gene data show CDR1 as SGHRS and CDR2 as YFSETQ. CDR3 amino acids: CASSSGRNSDTQYF. The DNA of the CDR3 is TGCGCCAGCAGCTCCGGAAGGAACTCAGATACGCAGTATTTT.

This chain connects TRBV9 to TRBJ2-1; TRBD1 is a possible D gene (6 bases). V lost 2 bases, J lost 10 bases, and 13 bases lay in between. Germline V lookup: CDR1 SGDLS, CDR2 YYNGEE. This CDR3 is 13 amino acids long. The CDR3 nucleotides are TGTGCCAGCAGCGTCCCGGACAGACAAGAGCAGTTCTTC. Translation: CASSVPDRQEQFF. Drawing the rest from reference TRBV9 and TRBJ2-1, the complete variable domain is DSGVTQTPKHLITATGQRVTLRCSPRSGDLSVYWYQQSLDQGLQFLIQYYNGEERAKGNILERFSAQQFPDLHSELNLSSLELGDSALYFCASSVPDRQEQFFGPGTRLTVL.

As DNA, the CDR3 is TGCAGCGTTGGGTCCGGGGGCAGCAATCAGCCCCAGCATTTT. It encodes CSVGSGGSNQPQHF. The chain is built from TRBV29-1 and TRBJ1-5; perhaps TRBD1 as D (6 bases). Germline loops: CDR1 SQVTM, CDR2 ANQGSEA. This CDR3 has 14 residues. V was pared by 4 bases and J by 1 base, with 11 bases between.

This clonotype was detected a few times. This chain's CDR3 is CSARDGTYNTEAFF. CDR3 bases: TGCAGTGCGAGGGACGGAACTTACAACACTGAAGCTTTCTTT. The chain uses TRBV20-1 and TRBJ1-1, with D tentatively TRBD1 (5 bases). CDR1 and CDR2 from the germline V gene are DFQATT and SNEGSKA (reference sequence). CDR3 size: 14 residues. With 6 bases removed from V and 2 bases from J, the gap between germline ends came to 16 bases.

The chain uses TRBV29-1 and TRBJ1-1; D call uncertain. Trimming shortened V by 2 bases and J by 5 bases, and 12 bases separated the two germline ends. This CDR3 region has 13 residues. Germline-derived CDR1 and CDR2 are SQVTM and ANQGSEA. Here the CDR3 reads CSVELVGGTEAFF. CDR3 bases: TGCAGCGTTGAACTTGTCGGAGGAACTGAAGCTTTCTTT.

This clonotype has more than one count but fewer than ten. V usage is TRBV30 and J usage is TRBJ2-7; TRBD2 is a possible D gene (6 bases). The CDR3 extends over 16 amino acids. V dropped 1 base and J dropped 2 bases, with 18 bases sitting between them. Germline CDR1 is GTSNPN and CDR2 is SVGIG (reference sequence). The CDR3 DNA follows: TGTGCCTGGAGTGACTTGGCGGGATTGCACCCCTACGAGCAGTACTTC. The encoded protein is CAWSDLAGLHPYEQYF.

The table lists this clonotype with a few counts. This chain uses TRBV24-1 with TRBJ2-1, with 8 bases aligning to TRBD2. J gave up 7 bases and V 0 bases, and 7 bases lay outside the gene matches. The length of the CDR3 is 16 residues. Germline CDR1 KGHDR, CDR2 SFDVKD. CDR3: CATSDLREGLYNEQFF. The CDR3 coding sequence is TGTGCCACCAGTGATTTGCGGGAGGGCCTTTATAATGAGCAGTTCTTC.

V usage is TRBV5-1 and J usage is TRBJ2-7; 9 bases map to TRBD1. The CDR3 has 15 amino acids. The junction had 6 bases not matched to a gene; V was cut back by 0 bases and J by 5 bases. Germline V gene data show CDR1 as SGHRS and CDR2 as YFSETQ. The DNA for the CDR3 is TGCGCCAGCAGCTTGGCCCCGGGACAGGGAAACGAGCAGTACTTC. This translates into CASSLAPGQGNEQYF.

This clonotype has only a few counts. The chain's CDR3 is CASSYSDRSYEQYF. The CDR3 DNA is TGTGCCAGCAGTTACTCCGACAGATCCTACGAGCAGTACTTC. This chain joins TRBV6-6 and TRBJ2-7; D perhaps matches TRBD1 (5 bases). Per germline, CDR1 MNHNY and CDR2 SVGAGI (reference sequence). This CDR3 has 14 residues. V lost 0 bases and J 1 base, leaving 7 bases between the germline ends.

In this sample, this clonotype turned up many times. The J gene is TRBJ2-1, the V gene TRBV10-3; a weak D match, TRBD2 (5 bases). Germline lookup yields CDR1 ENHRY and CDR2 SYGVKD. The ends were cut back, 0 bases at V and 2 bases at J, with 17 bases in the middle. The CDR3 is 18 amino acids. This CDR3 reads CAISESSRGMDPYNEQFF. Written as DNA, the CDR3 is TGTGCCATCAGTGAGTCGAGTCGAGGGATGGACCCCTACAATGAGCAGTTCTTC.

This clonotype occurred a few times. This chain joins TRBV25-1 and TRBJ1-4, with a possible D match to TRBD1 (6 bases). The CDR3 runs to 14 residues. Trimming cost V 3 bases and J 6 bases, with 11 bases left between them. CDR1 is MGHDK, CDR2 SYGVNS, per germline. CDR3 DNA sequence: TGTGCCAGCAGTGACAGGGGCGGGGATGAAAAACTGTTTTTT. Translation: CASSDRGGDEKLFF.

The chain carries TRBV29-1 and TRBJ2-1, with D perhaps assigned TRBD1 or TRBD2 (6 bases each). Germline V gene sequence: CDR1 SQVTM, CDR2 ANQGSEA. V dropped 7 bases and J dropped 2 bases, with 18 bases sitting between them. The CDR3 has 15 residues. The CDR3 is CSAIEVGGPYNEQFF. CDR3 sequence (DNA): TGCAGCGCAATTGAGGTGGGGGGCCCCTACAATGAGCAGTTCTTC.